Below, 27 T cell receptor beta chains from the same sample are listed, as sequenced in a study of patients and donors after allogeneic stem cell transplantation. TCRdb reprocessed the RT-PCR reads with MiXCR, giving one entry per CDR3 protein. The table records under 95,000 distinct CDR3 sequences, 4.5% to 5% of them present only once. Sequenced sample: blood, either unsorted or a sorted T cell fraction (not recorded which). These receptors came from a human donor who was either an allogeneic HSCT recipient or a stem cell or donor lymphocyte infusion donor (not recorded which). It is not recorded whose cells these are; they may come from a transplant donor.

The sample holds many counts of this clonotype. V usage is TRBV10-3 and J usage is TRBJ2-7; 9 bases align to TRBD1. V trimming: 4 bases; J trimming: 3 bases; junction bases outside the gene matches: 4. The CDR3 has 14 amino acids. The germline V gene encodes CDR1 ENHRY and CDR2 SYGVKD. CDR3 loop: CAISADRGIYEQYF. In DNA form, the CDR3 reads TGTGCCATCAGTGCGGACAGGGGAATCTACGAGCAGTACTTC.

This clonotype showed up many times. V is TRBV11-2 and J is TRBJ2-1; D possibly uses TRBD1 or TRBD2 (5 bases each). The CDR3 is 16 residues long. The V end lost 0 bases, the J end lost 2 bases, and 11 bases lay between the germline ends. The germline gives CDR1 SGHAT, CDR2 FQNNGV. CDR3 bases: TGTGCCAGCAGCTTAGAGGGGGTGCCGACCTACAATGAGCAGTTCTTC. Residues: CASSLEGVPTYNEQFF.

This clonotype was seen repeatedly, ten times or more. The V call is TRBV5-1, the J call TRBJ2-3; 7 bases map to TRBD1. This CDR3 is 14 amino acids long. CDR1 and CDR2 from the germline V gene are SGHRS and YFSETQ. V trimming: 2 bases; J trimming: 6 bases; junction bases outside the gene matches: 6. The CDR3, as DNA: TGCGCCAGCAGCTTTACAGGGGACGACGATACGCAGTATTTT. Its protein is CASSFTGDDDTQYF.

This clonotype has more than one count but fewer than ten. The V call is TRBV6-2 or TRBV6-3, the J call TRBJ1-1; D ambiguous. Germline V gene lookup returns CDR1 MNHEY and CDR2 SVGEGT. Trimming removed 2 bases from V and 3 bases from J, with 10 bases in between. This CDR3 spans 14 amino acids. The CDR3 DNA follows: TGTGCCAGCAGTTACGGGTCAGCGGACACTGAAGCTTTCTTT. It yields the protein CASSYGSADTEAFF.

This clonotype was observed a handful of times. The chain combines TRBV20-1 with TRBJ1-1; D remains unclear. CDR1 is DFQATT, CDR2 SNEGSKA, per germline (reference sequence). Trimming cost V 2 bases and J 1 base, with 8 bases left between them. The CDR3 runs to 13 residues. CDR3 region: CSARLHPNTEAFF. Written as DNA, the CDR3 is TGCAGTGCTAGATTACACCCGAACACTGAAGCTTTCTTT.

This clonotype has at least ten counts. The V call is TRBV5-1, the J call TRBJ2-7; 7 bases map to TRBD1. Germline V gives CDR1 SGHRS, CDR2 YFSETQ. There are 14 residues in the CDR3. V lost 4 bases to trimming and J lost 2 bases; unmatched junction nucleotides: 6. This CDR3 is CASSPTGQAYEQYF. The CDR3 coding sequence is TGCGCCAGCAGCCCCACCGGACAGGCCTACGAGCAGTACTTC. Filled out from reference TRBV5-1 and TRBJ2-7, the complete variable domain reads KAGVTQTPRYLIKTRGQQVTLSCSPISGHRSVSWYQQTPGQGLQFLFEYFSETQRNKGNFPGRFSGRQFSNSRSEMNVSTLELGDSALYLCASSPTGQAYEQYFGPGTRLTVT.

This clonotype has at least ten counts. V gene TRBV7-8 combines with J gene TRBJ1-6; D not resolved. The CDR3 consists of 13 residues. V was shortened by 6 bases and J by 4 bases, with 7 bases between the two germline ends. CDR1 is SGHVS and CDR2 is FQNEAQ in the germline V gene. The CDR3 here is CASSKGYNSPLHF. CDR3 nucleotide sequence: TGTGCCAGCAGTAAGGGATATAATTCACCCCTCCACTTT.

Many counts were recorded for this clonotype. The chain links TRBV20-1 to TRBJ1-1, with D possibly TRBD1 on 5 matching bases. Trimming removed 1 base at V and 7 bases at J, with 10 bases between. The CDR3 contains 12 residues. CDR1 and CDR2 (germline): DFQATT, SNEGSKA (reference sequence). The CDR3 DNA sequence: TGCAGTGCTAGAGGGGGCCCCGATGAAGCTTTCTTT. Translating it yields CSARGGPDEAFF.

This clonotype has at least ten counts. The V call is TRBV6-1, the J call TRBJ2-5; 11 nucleotides match TRBD2. The V gene end was trimmed by 7 bases and the J gene end by 1 base; junction bases not matched to a gene: 2. The CDR3 contains 14 residues. From germline, CDR1 is MNHNS and CDR2 SASEGT. In DNA form, the CDR3 reads TGTGCCAGCAAGGGGACTAGCGGCCAAGAGACCCAGTACTTC. Protein: CASKGTSGQETQYF.

In its sample, this clonotype was seen many times. The V call is TRBV6-2 or TRBV6-3, the J call TRBJ2-7; possible D gene TRBD2, 5 bases. The germline V gene encodes CDR1 MNHEY and CDR2 SVGEGT. Trimming took 6 bases from V and 0 from J, leaving 9 bases between them. The length of the CDR3 is 13 residues. The CDR3 sequence: CASRPGSSYEQYF. CDR3 bases: TGTGCCAGCAGGCCGGGGTCCTCCTACGAGCAGTACTTC.

The sample holds many counts of this clonotype. The chain is built from TRBV23-1 and TRBJ2-2; D not resolved. TRBV23-1 is recorded as an ORF, its role being uncertain. Between the trimmed V and J ends, which lost 10 bases and 6 bases, there was a span of 30 bases. The CDR3 consists of 18 residues. CDR3 sequence: CATKRPPPGRLYPGELFF. In nucleotides, the CDR3 is TGCGCCACAAAACGACCCCCCCCGGGCAGGTTGTATCCCGGGGAGCTGTTTTTT.

This clonotype appeared many times. The chain is built from TRBV7-8 and TRBJ2-1; 7 bases are a match to TRBD1. Losses at the gene ends were 5 bases for V and 7 bases for J; bases not matched to a gene: 11. The germline CDR1 and CDR2 sequences are SGHVS and FQNEAQ. This CDR3 contains 15 residues. In DNA, the CDR3 is TGTGCCAGCAGCCAAACGACAGGGTGGACGAATGAGCAGTTCTTC. It specifies CASSQTTGWTNEQFF. The whole variable domain, remainder taken from reference TRBV7-8 and TRBJ2-1, is GAGVSQSPRYKVAKRGQDVALRCDPISGHVSLFWYQQALGQGPEFLTYFQNEAQLDKSGLPSDRFFAERPEGSVSTLKIQRTQQEDSAVYLCASSQTTGWTNEQFFGPGTRLTVL.

This clonotype was picked up many times. The rearrangement uses TRBV28 and TRBJ2-1, with 7 bases lining up with TRBD2. CDR1 and CDR2 (germline): MDHEN, SYDVKM. V dropped 5 bases and J dropped 4; count of bases not matched to a gene: 8. The CDR3 has 15 residues. The CDR3 reads CASSTWTRNYNEQFF. The CDR3 DNA reads as TGTGCCAGCAGTACGTGGACTAGAAATTACAATGAGCAGTTCTTC. Full variable domain (rest looked up from reference TRBV28 and TRBJ2-1): DVKVTQSSRYLVKRTGEKVFLECVQDMDHENMFWYRQDPGLGLRLIYFSYDVKMKEKGDIPEGYSVSREKKERFSLILESASTNQTSMYLCASSTWTRNYNEQFFGPGTRLTVL.

This clonotype was observed a few times. The rearrangement joins TRBV20-1 to TRBJ2-3, with 11 nucleotides matching TRBD2. After removal of 2 bases from V and 5 bases from J, the junction contained 6 bases not matched to a gene. Germline V gene sequence: CDR1 DFQATT, CDR2 SNEGSKA (reference sequence). The CDR3 spans 15 residues. For the CDR3, the DNA is TGCAGTGCTAGACTAGCGGGAGGTCCGGGAGATACGCAGTATTTT. Residues: CSARLAGGPGDTQYF.

This clonotype turned up a few times. The CDR3 DNA reads TGTGCCAGCAGTTTATCGGCGGGGCAGGGGGCCCCATATGGCTACACCTTC. It yields the protein CASSLSAGQGAPYGYTF. The chain employs TRBV27 and TRBJ1-2; 8 bases are a match to TRBD1. With V trimmed by 0 bases and J by 5 bases, 11 bases remained unmatched. Germline lookup yields CDR1 MNHEY and CDR2 SMNVEV (reference sequence). The CDR3 has 17 residues.

The CDR3 region has the DNA TGTGCCAGCAGCTTGAGTCCGACCGGGGAGCTGTTTTTT. Its translation is CASSLSPTGELFF. The chain joins TRBV5-6 to TRBJ2-2; D gene ambiguous. From germline, CDR1 is SGHDT and CDR2 YYEEEE. Trimming stripped 1 base from V and 5 bases from J, with 6 bases between. The length of the CDR3 is 13 residues.

This clonotype appeared many times. V and J are TRBV12-3 or TRBV12-4 and TRBJ1-5; no clear D gene. Deletions cut 1 base from V and 9 bases from J, with 19 bases between. The CDR3 loop spans 16 amino acids. CDR3 sequence: CASSLGRQLGSRPQHF. CDR3 sequence (DNA): TGTGCCAGCAGTTTAGGCAGGCAGCTCGGCAGTCGGCCCCAGCATTTT.

This clonotype occurred many times. DNA of the CDR3: TGCAGTGCTCTTGACCGACTTAACCCCTACGAGCAGTACTTC. Protein product: CSALDRLNPYEQYF. This chain connects TRBV20-1 to TRBJ2-7; D uncertain. The V gene lost 5 bases and the J gene lost 2 bases, with 16 bases spanning the gap. This CDR3 has 14 residues. From germline, CDR1 is DFQATT and CDR2 SNEGSKA (reference sequence).

The table lists this clonotype with many counts. This rearrangement joins TRBV11-2 to TRBJ1-5, with D tentatively TRBD1 (5 bases). Trimming stripped 5 bases from V and 7 bases from J, with 12 bases between. The CDR3 sequence is 13 residues long. Germline lookup yields CDR1 SGHAT and CDR2 FQNNGV. The CDR3 DNA reads TGTGCCAGCAGCCAGGGTTTAAGGCAGCCCCAGCATTTT. It is translated as CASSQGLRQPQHF.

The table lists this clonotype with many counts. This chain links TRBV4-2 with TRBJ2-1; 9 bases are shared with TRBD2. CDR3 size: 16 residues. The germline CDR1 and CDR2 sequences are LGHNA and YNFKEQ. The ends lost 6 bases at V and 7 bases at J; junction bases unmatched: 13. CDR3 sequence (DNA): TGTGCCAGCAGTCGAAGGGCGGGGGGGCCAGGAAATGAGCAGTTCTTC. Protein: CASSRRAGGPGNEQFF.

This clonotype showed up many times. The chain employs TRBV4-2 and TRBJ2-7; TRBD2 might be the D (6 bases). V dropped 4 bases and J dropped 5 bases, with 18 bases sitting between them. CDR3 length equals 15 residues. Germline-derived CDR1 and CDR2 are LGHNA and YNFKEQ. CDR3 loop: CASSLRAGRGDEQYF. As DNA, the CDR3 is TGTGCCAGCAGCCTTAGGGCCGGGAGAGGCGACGAGCAGTACTTC.

Ten or more counts support this clonotype. J is TRBJ2-7 and V is TRBV20-1; 7 positions match TRBD1. The CDR3 has 15 residues. V was clipped by 0 bases and J by 3 bases; unmatched bases: 8. From germline, CDR1 is DFQATT and CDR2 SNEGSKA (reference sequence). The CDR3 protein is CSARDPKDRIYEQYF. CDR3 DNA sequence: TGCAGTGCTAGAGATCCCAAGGACAGGATCTACGAGCAGTACTTC.

At least ten counts were recorded for this clonotype. The chain carries TRBV28 and TRBJ2-2; D might be TRBD1 (5 bases). The CDR3 is 16 amino acids. V was shortened by 6 bases and J by 4 bases, with 18 bases between the two germline ends. The germline V gene has CDR1 MDHEN and CDR2 SYDVKM. CDR3 DNA: TGTGCCAGCAGGGAAGGACACGGTGGGGTCACCGGGGAGCTGTTTTTT. It encodes CASREGHGGVTGELFF. Based on the CDR3 plus reference TRBV28 and TRBJ2-2, the full variable domain is DVKVTQSSRYLVKRTGEKVFLECVQDMDHENMFWYRQDPGLGLRLIYFSYDVKMKEKGDIPEGYSVSREKKERFSLILESASTNQTSMYLCASREGHGGVTGELFFGEGSRLTVL.

For the CDR3, the DNA is TGTGCCAGCAGCTCTACGACAGGCGGGGATACGCAGTATTTT. This encodes CASSSTTGGDTQYF. The chain employs TRBV7-8 and TRBJ2-3; a possible D gene is TRBD1 (6 bases). The V and J ends lost 4 bases and 6 bases respectively, with 14 bases between them. The germline gives CDR1 SGHVS, CDR2 FQNEAQ. The CDR3 covers 14 residues.

This clonotype has at least ten counts. This rearrangement joins TRBV11-1 to TRBJ2-5; possible D gene TRBD2, 5 bases. Trimming pared 3 bases from V and 5 bases from J, leaving 10 bases between. The CDR3 has 13 residues. Looked up from germline, CDR1 is SGHAT and CDR2 is FQDESV (reference sequence). For the CDR3, the DNA is TGTGCCAGCAGCTTTGGACGGAGGGAGACCCAGTACTTC. Encoded protein: CASSFGRRETQYF. Full variable domain (outside the CDR3, taken from reference TRBV11-1 and TRBJ2-5): EAEVAQSPRYKITEKSQAVAFWCDPISGHATLYWYRQILGQGPELLVQFQDESVVDDSQLPKDRFSAERLKGVDSTLKIQPAELGDSAMYLCASSFGRRETQYFGPGTRLLVL.

This clonotype was detected many times. This rearrangement joins TRBV12-3 or TRBV12-4 to TRBJ2-1; 7 nucleotides line up with TRBD2. J gave up 2 bases and V 5 bases, and 6 bases lay outside the gene matches. This CDR3 has 15 amino acids. The CDR3 DNA sequence: TGTGCCAGCAGTCCCCTCAGCGGGACCTACAATGAGCAGTTCTTC. This sequence encodes CASSPLSGTYNEQFF.

This clonotype has ten or more counts. This chain links TRBV3-1 with TRBJ1-5; no clear D. The CDR3 has 14 amino acids. Looked up from germline, CDR1 is LGHDT and CDR2 is YNNKEL (reference sequence). The V and J ends lost 2 bases and 6 bases respectively, with 11 bases between them. This chain's CDR3 is CASSQLLGSQPQHF. DNA of the CDR3: TGTGCCAGCAGCCAACTTTTGGGATCTCAGCCCCAGCATTTT.